A selection of T cell receptor beta chains follows, all from one sample in a study of T cells in Graves' hyperthyroidism and ophthalmopathy. Each CDR3 protein is one row after TCRdb ran MiXCR on the multiplex PCR reads. The sample lists hundreds of thousands of distinct CDR3 sequences; 38% were seen once. Specimen: blood. These TCRs come from a man aged 18 to 29 with Graves' hyperthyroidism. The CDR3 runs from the conserved cysteine through the conserved F or W. Each record gives: D gene, V gene, J gene, clone size, CDR3 DNA, CDR3 protein. D genes are given only for firm matches. Clone size is stated in some rows and not others, as once, few, many or a class when expanded.

D: TRBD1
V: TRBV25-1
J: TRBJ2-2
size: few
DNA: TGTGCCAGCACGACGGGACAGGCGGCATTAAACACCGGGGAGCTGTTTTTT
CDR3: CASTTGQAALNTGELFF

D: -
V: TRBV29-1
J: TRBJ1-1
size: once
DNA: TGCAGCGTTGTACTAGCGGGAGGGGGCACTGAAGCTTTCTTT
CDR3: CSVVLAGGGTEAFF

D: -
V: TRBV5-1
J: TRBJ2-7
size: many
DNA: TGCGCCAGCAGCCTACAGGGTAGAATGGACGAGCAGTACTTC
CDR3: CASSLQGRMDEQYF

D: TRBD1
V: TRBV29-1
J: TRBJ2-1
size: -
DNA: TGCAGCGTTCGGGACAGGGTAAGCTACAATGAGCAGTTCTTC
CDR3: CSVRDRVSYNEQFF

D: TRBD1
V: TRBV20-1
J: TRBJ1-2
size: many
DNA: TGCAGTGCTCCGAGGGCGGGACAGGGTGGCTACACCTTC
CDR3: CSAPRAGQGGYTF

D: TRBD1
V: TRBV12-3/TRBV12-4
J: TRBJ2-2
size: -
DNA: TGTGCCAGCAGGGGACAGGGGGTGAACACCGGGGAGCTGTTTTTT
CDR3: CASRGQGVNTGELFF

D: -
V: TRBV10-3
J: TRBJ1-2
size: -
DNA: TGTGCCATCAGTTTGAACAGCATACCCAACTATGGCTACACCTTC
CDR3: CAISLNSIPNYGYTF

D: -
V: TRBV2
J: TRBJ2-7
size: -
DNA: TGTGCCGGCAGTGAACTCCCCTACGAGCAGTACTTC
CDR3: CAGSELPYEQYF

D: TRBD1
V: TRBV5-1
J: TRBJ2-2
size: -
DNA: TGCGCCAGCAGCCACGGGGACAGTCGCGGGGAGCTGTTTTTT
CDR3: CASSHGDSRGELFF

D: -
V: TRBV11-2
J: TRBJ2-7
size: few
DNA: TGTGCCAGCAGCTTAGGACCGACCACTTCCTACGAGCAGTACTTC
CDR3: CASSLGPTTSYEQYF

D: -
V: TRBV12-3/TRBV12-4
J: TRBJ1-4
size: few
DNA: TGTGCCAGCGGCCGGATTGAAAAACTGTTTTTT
CDR3: CASGRIEKLFF

D: -
V: TRBV12-3/TRBV12-4
J: TRBJ1-2
size: -
DNA: TGTGCCAGCAGCTTAGATGGGGTGAGCTATGGCTACACCTTC
CDR3: CASSLDGVSYGYTF

D: -
V: TRBV12-3/TRBV12-4
J: TRBJ2-5
size: -
DNA: TGTGCCAGCAGCCCTGACAGTCCCGATCGTCTGACCCAGTACTTC
CDR3: CASSPDSPDRLTQYF

D: -
V: TRBV7-2
J: TRBJ1-1
size: -
DNA: TGTGCCAGCAGCCTACAGACAGCCTTGAACACTGAAGCTTTCTTT
CDR3: CASSLQTALNTEAFF

D: TRBD1
V: TRBV6-5
J: TRBJ1-1
size: -
DNA: TGTGCCAGCAGTACGATACAGGGGGCTGAAGCTTTCTTT
CDR3: CASSTIQGAEAFF

D: -
V: TRBV20-1
J: TRBJ1-5
size: -
DNA: TGCAGTGGGACGGATAGCAATCAGCCCCAGCATTTT
CDR3: CSGTDSNQPQHF

D: -
V: TRBV14
J: TRBJ2-7
size: few
DNA: TGTGCCAGCAGCCAAGATAAAGAGGGCAGGTCCTACGAGCAGTACTTC
CDR3: CASSQDKEGRSYEQYF

D: -
V: TRBV6-1
J: TRBJ2-7
size: few
DNA: TGTGCCACCAACAGGTATTCCTACGAGCAGTACTTC
CDR3: CATNRYSYEQYF